This T cell receptor (beta chain) was recovered during a study of blood T cells in healthy people across ages. Turning to the study itself: Template switching recovered approximately one barcoded beta molecule for every two T cells.

The draw of peripheral blood yielded 8.5 to 10 milliliters from each donor. The CDR3 is made up of 17 amino acids. Germline V gene lookup returns CDR1 SEHNR and CDR2 FQNEAQ (reference sequence). The V gene lost 0 bases and the J gene lost 0 bases, with 14 bases spanning the gap. This clonotype was recorded a few times. Together with a sample-barcoded 5' primer, a J-beta primer mix was included in a second PCR lasting about 6 to 12 cycles. Using its own MiXCR run on the 5' RACE reads, TCRdb lists one record per CDR3 protein. The table lists 1.8 million or so distinct CDR3 sequences, 39% of them singletons.

The sequence was collected from a human donor in good health. The V gene is TRBV7-9, the J gene TRBJ1-2; D is undetermined. Sequencing input: blood. The CDR3 spells CASSLALDPTSNYGYTF. In DNA, the CDR3 is TGTGCCAGCAGCTTAGCTCTTGACCCGACTTCTAACTATGGCTACACCTTC.